This entry lists 18 T cell receptor beta chains sequenced from one sample in a study of T cells after yellow fever vaccination. TCRdb fed the 5' RACE reads into MiXCR, producing one record per CDR3 protein. The repertoire consists of around 320,000 distinct CDR3 sequences, with about 10% occurring once and the leading ten covering about 3.5%. The starting material was CD4+ T cells sorted from PBMCs, obtained 45 days after the yellow fever booster vaccination. The receptors derive from a young man who received the YFV17D yellow fever vaccine.

The rearrangement uses TRBV4-1 and TRBJ2-7; D uncertain. Per the germline V gene, CDR1 is MGHRA and CDR2 is YSYEKL. V was cut by 5 bases and J by 3 bases, with 11 bases left in between. This CDR3 is built from 13 residues. CDR3 nucleotide sequence: TGCGCCAGCAGCGGTTCAGGATACTACGAGCAGTACTTC. This encodes CASSGSGYYEQYF.

The table lists this clonotype with many counts. The J gene is TRBJ2-2, the V gene TRBV4-2, with TRBD1 matching over 9 bases. This CDR3 is 16 amino acids long. With V trimmed by 3 bases and J by 3 bases, 5 bases remained unmatched. Germline V lookup: CDR1 LGHNA, CDR2 YNFKEQ. The chain's CDR3 is CASSQDDRGDTGELFF. The CDR3 DNA sequence: TGTGCCAGCAGCCAGGATGACAGGGGGGACACCGGGGAGCTGTTTTTT.

The chain links TRBV30 to TRBJ2-7; the match to TRBD1 covers 12 bases. Per germline, CDR1 GTSNPN and CDR2 SVGIG (reference sequence). CDR3 size: 15 residues. Trimming at V came to 6 bases and at J to 0 bases, leaving 6 bases not matched to a gene. The CDR3 sequence: CACRPGQGASYEQYF. CDR3 bases: TGTGCCTGCAGACCGGGACAGGGGGCCTCCTACGAGCAGTACTTC.

The table lists this clonotype with a few counts. This chain's CDR3 is CASSYSSSSGGVDTQYF. Written as DNA, the CDR3 is TGTGCCAGCAGTTACTCGAGTTCAAGCGGCGGGGTTGATACGCAGTATTTT. V usage is TRBV6-5 and J usage is TRBJ2-3, with D perhaps TRBD2 (6 bases). Germline CDR1 and CDR2: MNHEY and SVGAGI. Trimming cost V 0 bases and J 6 bases, with 19 bases left between them. This CDR3 comprises 17 residues.

The rearrangement joins TRBV3-1 to TRBJ1-5; the D is unclear. V lost 0 bases, J lost 3 bases, and 6 bases lay in between. Germline V gives CDR1 LGHDT, CDR2 YNNKEL (reference sequence). This CDR3 region has 14 residues. CDR3 DNA sequence: TGTGCCAGCAGCCAAGATAGGATCAATCAGCCCCAGCATTTT. This sequence encodes CASSQDRINQPQHF.

Points on this clonotype: A read error is possible here, since a much larger clone lies one base away. The J gene is TRBJ1-3, the V gene TRBV5-6; D call uncertain. The ends were cut back, 2 bases at V and 3 bases at J, with 15 bases in the middle. The CDR3 is made up of 16 amino acids. Germline CDR1 is SGHDT and CDR2 is YYEEEE. CDR3 DNA sequence: TGTGCCAGCAGCTTTTGGAAAGGGAATATTGGAAACACCATATATTTT. It yields the protein CASSFWKGNIGNTIYF.

This clonotype was seen only a few times. This sequence joins TRBV6-2 or TRBV6-3 and TRBJ2-3; TRBD1 or TRBD2 may be the D gene (5 bases each). Germline values: CDR1 MNHEY, CDR2 SVGEGT. The CDR3 length is 20 residues. Trimming shortened V by 8 bases and J by 4 bases, and 34 bases separated the two germline ends. The CDR3 here is CASAVLTRMGVDPQADTQYF. For the CDR3, the DNA is TGTGCCAGCGCCGTCCTGACTCGGATGGGGGTCGACCCTCAGGCAGATACGCAGTATTTT.

The chain combines TRBV4-3 with TRBJ1-1, with no clear D. The germline V gene encodes CDR1 LGHNA and CDR2 YSLEER. V lost 1 base and J 5 bases, leaving 14 bases between the germline ends. The CDR3 extends over 15 amino acids. The CDR3: CASSQVALRGTEAFF. The DNA of the CDR3 is TGCGCCAGCAGCCAAGTAGCACTCCGCGGGACTGAAGCTTTCTTT.

This clonotype has at least ten counts. The CDR3 nucleotides are TGTGCCAGCAGTGAATTAACGGAAGAGACCCAGTACTTC. This sequence encodes CASSELTEETQYF. This chain uses TRBV25-1 with TRBJ2-5; D is unclear. Germline V lookup: CDR1 MGHDK, CDR2 SYGVNS. This CDR3 has 13 amino acids. V was trimmed by 1 base and J by 3 bases, leaving 6 bases between them.

This clonotype appeared many times. The chain links TRBV4-1 to TRBJ2-2; D perhaps matches TRBD2 (6 bases). Germline-derived CDR1 and CDR2 are MGHRA and YSYEKL. The CDR3 totals 17 residues. The V end was cut by 4 bases, the J end by 0 bases, with 15 bases between. CDR3 sequence: CASSLAAGHPNTGELFF. In DNA form, the CDR3 reads TGCGCCAGCAGCCTAGCGGCTGGCCACCCGAACACCGGGGAGCTGTTTTTT.

This clonotype was picked up a small number of times. The chain has TRBV7-3 and TRBJ2-1, with 9 bases matching TRBD2. Germline CDR1 is SGHTA and CDR2 is FQGTGA. V gave up 6 bases and J gave up 3 bases; unmatched junction bases: 6. The CDR3 totals 15 residues. As DNA, the CDR3 is TGTGCCAGCAGTCCCGGGACTAGCATCTACAATGAGCAGTTCTTC. Residues: CASSPGTSIYNEQFF.

In this sample, this clonotype turned up many times. CDR3 region: CASISRGTGGPEQYV. CDR3 in DNA: TGTGCCAGCATCTCGCGGGGGACGGGAGGGCCCGAGCAGTACGTC. The chain is built from TRBV27 and TRBJ2-7; TRBD2 matches at 8 bases. With 7 bases clipped from V and 6 bases from J, the junction kept 14 bases outside the gene matches. Germline V CDR1 and CDR2: MNHEY, SMNVEV (reference sequence). There are 15 residues in the CDR3.

V gene TRBV7-9 combines with J gene TRBJ2-1, with D possibly TRBD2 on 5 matching bases. The CDR3 contains 13 residues. Looked up from germline, CDR1 is SEHNR and CDR2 is FQNEAQ (reference sequence). V was shortened by 7 bases and J by 4 bases, with 11 bases between the two germline ends. The CDR3 DNA follows: TGTGCCAGCACCACACGGGAATACAATGAGCAGTTCTTC. Translated, it gives CASTTREYNEQFF. Full variable domain (remainder filled in from reference TRBV7-9 and TRBJ2-1): DTGVSQNPRHKITKRGQNVTFRCDPISEHNRLYWYRQTLGQGPEFLTYFQNEAQLEKSRLLSDRFSAERPKGSFSTLEIQRTEQGDSAMYLCASTTREYNEQFFGPGTRLTVL.

This clonotype occurred many times. This chain connects TRBV5-1 to TRBJ2-2, with D tentatively TRBD1 (5 bases). Germline CDR1 and CDR2: SGHRS and YFSETQ. The CDR3 sequence is 13 residues long. The V end was cut by 2 bases, the J end by 6 bases, with 8 bases between. The CDR3 is CASSFQGSGELFF. In DNA form, the CDR3 reads TGCGCCAGCAGCTTCCAGGGTTCCGGGGAGCTGTTTTTT.

The V and J genes are TRBV20-1 and TRBJ2-1; 10 nucleotides line up with TRBD2. V gave up 3 bases and J gave up 0 bases; unmatched junction bases: 8. The CDR3 runs to 17 residues. Germline-derived CDR1 and CDR2 are DFQATT and SNEGSKA (reference sequence). CDR3: CSASRLAGVDSYNEQFF. The CDR3 DNA reads as TGCAGTGCTAGTAGGCTAGCGGGGGTCGACTCCTACAATGAGCAGTTCTTC.

This clonotype came up a few times. The gene calls are TRBV20-1 and TRBJ2-1; 7 nucleotides line up with TRBD2. V shed 0 bases and J 6 bases; nucleotides not matched to a gene: 11. Germline V gene lookup returns CDR1 DFQATT and CDR2 SNEGSKA (reference sequence). The length of the CDR3 is 16 residues. In DNA, the CDR3 is TGCAGTGCTAGAGATATCAGGCGGGACTACCTCAATGAGCAGTTCTTC. The encoded protein is CSARDIRRDYLNEQFF.

This clonotype was counted between two and nine times. The chain employs TRBV2 and TRBJ1-1; D remains ambiguous. Germline-derived CDR1 and CDR2 are SNHLY and FYNNEI. V was cut by 3 bases and J by 8 bases, with 7 bases left in between. CDR3 length equals 11 residues. The CDR3 nucleotides read TGTGCCAGCAGTGATACGGGGGAAGCTTTCTTT. This gives the protein CASSDTGEAFF.

The V and J genes are TRBV18 and TRBJ1-2, with 10 positions matching TRBD1. The CDR3 has 15 residues. Germline-derived CDR1 and CDR2 are KGHSH and LQKENI. Unmatched junction bases numbered 3, after V lost 3 bases and J lost 2 bases. The CDR3 DNA reads TGTGCCAGCTCACCTGACAGGGGGCGAAACTATGGCTACACCTTC. Amino acids: CASSPDRGRNYGYTF.